The 2 T cell receptor beta chains below all came from one sample that was sequenced in a study of identifying expanded T cells in peripheral blood (dated by TCRdb to about 2019). Library preparation employed the immunoSEQ multiplex PCR assay. TCRdb holds this immuneACCESS table with in-frame rearrangements only. Some clones are missing; in checked studies, unresolved V genes explain under half, and the rest has no known cause. Present in this sample are under 150,000 clones, 86% of which were seen just once. The ten top clones hold roughly 8% of the sample. Sequenced input: blood. Source of these receptors: a person aged 18-70 years in good health.

The V gene is TRBV30, the J gene TRBJ2-2; unclear D gene. This CDR3 has 12 residues. In germline, CDR1 is GTSNPN, CDR2 SVGIG (reference sequence). Deletions cut 0 bases from V and 7 bases from J, with 6 bases between. CDR3 nucleotide sequence: TGTGCCTGGAGTGTAAGTGGCGGGGAGCTGTTTTTT. Translation: CAWSVSGGELFF.

The V and J genes are TRBV7-8 and TRBJ1-2, with TRBD1 matching 8 bases. Trimming at V came to 5 bases and at J to 0 bases, leaving 8 bases not matched to a gene. Per the germline V gene, CDR1 is SGHVS and CDR2 is FQNEAQ. The CDR3 contains 16 residues. The CDR3 DNA reads as TGTGCCAGCAGCCGGGGACAGGCCAAAGCTAACTATGGCTACACCTTC. It codes for CASSRGQAKANYGYTF.